The 22 T cell receptor beta chains below were found in one sample sequenced in a study of PD-1 blockade in classical Hodgkin lymphoma. Time point reported: cycle 4 day 1 (C4D1), after about 6 weeks of nivolumab. Each of the patients experienced relapse following autologous stem cell transplantation, and their brentuximab vedotin exposure differed. The data were produced by immunoSEQ multiplex PCR, yet TCRdb's version contains in-frame clones alone and is incomplete. Here the sample spans tens of thousands of clones, about 80% being singletons. The source material was peripheral blood mononuclear cells (PBMCs), sampled before the fourth cycle of nivolumab. These receptors came from a human donor with classical Hodgkin lymphoma.

This clone has just a few counts. This chain connects TRBV6-1 to TRBJ1-2; the match to TRBD1 covers 7 bases. Germline V gene sequence: CDR1 MNHNS, CDR2 SASEGT. V shed 10 bases, J shed 8 bases, and the junction held 10 bases outside the gene matches. The CDR3 has 12 amino acids. CDR3 DNA sequence: TGTGCCACATCAACAGGGGTCGAGGGCTACACCTTC. It encodes CATSTGVEGYTF.

V and J are TRBV5-5 and TRBJ2-7; 10 positions agree with TRBD2. The CDR3 totals 15 residues. V lost 0 bases, J lost 6 bases, and 6 bases stayed unmatched. In germline, CDR1 is SGHKS, CDR2 YYEKEE (reference sequence). CDR3 sequence reads: CASSLALAGVTEQYF. The CDR3, as DNA: TGTGCCAGCAGCTTGGCTCTAGCGGGAGTCACCGAGCAGTACTTC. The variable domain in full, completed from reference TRBV5-5 and TRBJ2-7, reads DAGVTQSPTHLIKTRGQQVTLRCSPISGHKSVSWYQQVLGQGPQFIFQYYEKEERGRGNFPDRFSARQFPNYSSELNVNALLLGDSALYLCASSLALAGVTEQYFGPGTRLTVT.

The chain carries TRBV7-3 and TRBJ2-1; either TRBD1 or TRBD2 may fit D (7 bases each). The V gene lost 1 base and the J gene lost 7 bases, with 14 bases spanning the gap. The CDR3 length is 15 residues. The germline V gene encodes CDR1 SGHTA and CDR2 FQGTGA. The CDR3 spells CASSLKGGDRNEQFF. CDR3 sequence (DNA): TGTGCCAGCAGCTTAAAAGGGGGGGACAGAAATGAGCAGTTCTTC.

V gene TRBV4-3 combines with J gene TRBJ1-6; the D gene is possibly TRBD1 (5 bases). Deletions cut 0 bases from V and 10 bases from J, with 13 bases between. The CDR3 runs 15 residues. Germline CDR1 reads LGHNA; CDR2 reads YSLEER. CDR3 nucleotides: TGCGCCAGCAGCCAAGATGCAGGGAAGAGGTCACCCCTCCACTTT. This codes for CASSQDAGKRSPLHF.

CDR3 bases: TGCGCCAGCAGCTTGTCAATAGCGGGGGACTACGAGCAGTACTTC. As protein: CASSLSIAGDYEQYF. The chain joins TRBV5-1 to TRBJ2-7, with 9 bases that match TRBD2. The ends lost 1 base at V and 3 bases at J; junction bases unmatched: 5. CDR1 and CDR2 (germline): SGHRS, YFSETQ. The CDR3 runs 15 residues.

The chain has TRBV6-5 and TRBJ1-2; no definite D call. This CDR3 spans 13 amino acids. Deletions cut 2 bases from V and 4 bases from J, with 8 bases between. The V gene's germline CDR1 is MNHEY and CDR2 SVGAGI. The CDR3 protein is CASSYSSSYGYTF. In nucleotides, the CDR3 is TGTGCCAGCAGTTACAGCTCCTCCTATGGCTACACCTTC.

This clone appeared a single time. The gene calls are TRBV7-2 and TRBJ2-3, with 9 bases lining up with TRBD2. This CDR3 spans 18 amino acids. The junction had 7 bases not matched to a gene; V was cut back by 0 bases and J by 0 bases. CDR1 and CDR2 (germline): SGHTA, FQGNSA. The CDR3 nucleotides are TGTGCCAGCAGCTTAGCGGGTAGCGGGGGCCCTAGCACAGATACGCAGTATTTT. Its translation: CASSLAGSGGPSTDTQYF.

The chain uses TRBV5-1 and TRBJ2-1, with 11 bases fitting TRBD2. Germline V gives CDR1 SGHRS, CDR2 YFSETQ. This CDR3 has 15 amino acids. V dropped 4 bases and J dropped 3; count of bases not matched to a gene: 3. CDR3 protein: CASSDGTSGYNEQFF. CDR3 coding DNA: TGCGCCAGCAGCGACGGGACTAGCGGCTACAATGAGCAGTTCTTC.

This clone showed up just a few times. The CDR3 reads CASSFPASGTANTEAFF. For the CDR3, the DNA is TGTGCCAGCAGCTTCCCTGCTTCCGGGACGGCGAACACTGAAGCTTTCTTT. This chain joins TRBV7-7 and TRBJ1-1, with D possibly matching TRBD1 (5 bases). V dropped 3 bases and J dropped 1 base, with 18 bases sitting between them. The V gene's germline CDR1 is SSHAT and CDR2 FNYEAQ (reference sequence). CDR3 size: 17 residues.

This clone was found a few times. The rearrangement joins TRBV5-5 to TRBJ2-5, with 10 positions matching TRBD1. V trimming: 1 base; J trimming: 5 bases; junction bases outside the gene matches: 14. CDR1 is SGHKS and CDR2 is YYEKEE in the germline V gene (reference sequence). The CDR3 covers 18 residues. In DNA form, the CDR3 reads TGTGCCAGCAGCTTGAGTTTGGGGACAGGGGATTTTAGGGAGACCCAGTACTTC. Amino acids: CASSLSLGTGDFRETQYF.

The chain recombines TRBV6-5 with TRBJ1-2; 10 bases match TRBD1. V shed 4 bases and J 1 base; nucleotides not matched to a gene: 3. The CDR3 has 15 amino acids. CDR1 is MNHEY and CDR2 is SVGAGI in the germline V gene. CDR3 bases: TGTGCCAGCAGTTTGGGACAGGGGAATAACTATGGCTACACCTTC. Translating gives CASSLGQGNNYGYTF.

The chain combines TRBV29-1 with TRBJ1-2; 8 bases fit TRBD1. Looked up from germline, CDR1 is SQVTM and CDR2 is ANQGSEA. J was trimmed by 3 bases and V by 7 bases; bases with no gene match: 7. This CDR3 has 13 residues. CDR3 DNA: TGCAGCGCTTTGACAGGGGAGGACTATGGCTACACCTTC. It is translated as CSALTGEDYGYTF. The whole variable domain, remainder taken from reference TRBV29-1 and TRBJ1-2, is SAVISQKPSRDICQRGTSLTIQCQVDSQVTMMFWYRQQPGQSLTLIATANQGSEATYESGFVIDKFPISRPNLTFSTLTVSNMSPEDSSIYLCSALTGEDYGYTFGSGTRLTVV.

The chain uses TRBV7-9 and TRBJ2-3, with D tentatively TRBD1 or TRBD2 (5 bases each). The CDR3 length is 14 residues. Germline V gene sequence: CDR1 SEHNR, CDR2 FQNEAQ (reference sequence). With 0 bases removed from V and 2 bases from J, the gap between germline ends came to 6 bases. CDR3 sequence reads: CASSLAGATDTQYF. The CDR3, as DNA: TGTGCCAGCAGCTTAGCCGGGGCCACAGATACGCAGTATTTT.

The rearrangement joins TRBV7-8 to TRBJ1-1, with no clear D. The CDR3 loop spans 15 amino acids. CDR1 is SGHVS, CDR2 FQNEAQ, per germline. Trimming cost V 5 bases and J 3 bases, with 16 bases left between them. The CDR3 nucleotides read TGTGCCAGCAGCGAACAGTCGTCGGGTGACACTGAAGCTTTCTTT. Its translation: CASSEQSSGDTEAFF.

The chain has TRBV5-1 and TRBJ1-1; 8 bases match TRBD1. This CDR3 has 13 amino acids. J gave up 3 bases and V 7 bases, and 5 bases lay outside the gene matches. CDR1 and CDR2 (germline): SGHRS, YFSETQ. CDR3 in DNA: TGCGCCAGCGCGTCACAGGGGGACACTGAAGCTTTCTTT. It yields the protein CASASQGDTEAFF.

The chain has TRBV19 and TRBJ2-5; D is unresolved. This CDR3 has 13 amino acids. From germline, CDR1 is LNHDA and CDR2 SQIVND (reference sequence). V lost 6 bases to trimming and J lost 3 bases, with 11 bases between them. CDR3 region: CASRGRTKETQYF. CDR3 nucleotide sequence: TGTGCCAGTAGGGGCAGGACCAAAGAGACCCAGTACTTC.

This clone was counted once. The J gene is TRBJ1-2, the V gene TRBV7-8, with D possibly matching TRBD1 (6 bases). V was pared by 0 bases and J by 8 bases, with 10 bases between. Germline assignment: CDR1 SGHVS and CDR2 FQNEAQ. This CDR3 is built from 13 residues. CDR3 in amino acids: CASSLAGAQGYTF. CDR3 coding DNA: TGTGCCAGCAGCTTAGCGGGGGCCCAAGGCTACACCTTC.

The rearrangement uses TRBV11-2 and TRBJ2-5; 10 nucleotides agree with TRBD2. Germline CDR1 SGHAT, CDR2 FQNNGV. The J segment lost 5 bases and the V segment lost 1 base, leaving 1 base of the junction unmatched. The CDR3 consists of 14 residues. CDR3 in amino acids: CASSLVTSGETQYF. The DNA of the CDR3 is TGTGCCAGCAGCTTAGTGACTAGCGGGGAGACCCAGTACTTC.

The chain uses TRBV30 and TRBJ2-1, with D perhaps matching TRBD2 (5 bases). V lost 2 bases and J lost 11, with 16 bases in between. Germline CDR1 is GTSNPN and CDR2 is SVGIG (reference sequence). The CDR3 is 13 residues long. CDR3 amino acids: CAWSYEGVVKQFF. DNA of the CDR3: TGTGCCTGGAGTTACGAGGGAGTTGTGAAGCAGTTCTTC.

This chain links TRBV7-9 with TRBJ2-5; no definite D call. The CDR3 covers 13 residues. The germline V and J ends were trimmed by 3 bases and 3 bases, with 8 bases remaining between them. Germline lookup yields CDR1 SEHNR and CDR2 FQNEAQ (reference sequence). In DNA, the CDR3 is TGTGCCAGCAGCTTCTTCGGAGAAGAGACCCAGTACTTC. Translated: CASSFFGEETQYF.

This chain connects TRBV6-6 to TRBJ2-1; 10 bases align to TRBD2. The CDR3 extends over 14 amino acids. V shed 6 bases, J shed 8 bases, and the junction held 7 bases outside the gene matches. Germline CDR1 MNHNY, CDR2 SVGAGI (reference sequence). In DNA form, the CDR3 reads TGTGCCAGCAGCGTAGCGGGAGGTATACATGAGCAGTTCTTC. Residues: CASSVAGGIHEQFF.

This rearrangement joins TRBV9 to TRBJ2-1; D not certain. Trimming took 2 bases from V and 5 from J, leaving 11 bases between them. Germline-derived CDR1 and CDR2 are SGDLS and YYNGEE. This CDR3 spans 14 amino acids. The DNA for the CDR3 is TGTGCCAGCAGCGTCCAGGTCCTACACAATGAGCAGTTCTTC. Amino acid sequence: CASSVQVLHNEQFF.